These 18 T cell receptor beta chains share one sample of origin, sequenced in a study of T cells after yellow fever vaccination. TCRdb reprocessed the 5' RACE reads via MiXCR and lists one record per CDR3 protein. The repertoire has some 600,000 distinct CDR3 sequences, roughly a sixth of them found once; the top ten carry roughly 17%. The material was PBMCs, obtained about 5 days after the first yellow fever vaccination. These receptors came from a man aged 18 to 35 who received the YFV17D yellow fever vaccine.

The chain carries TRBV12-3 or TRBV12-4 and TRBJ2-3, with D hard to call. This CDR3 region has 18 residues. Trimming left V 11 bases short and J 0 bases short, with 27 bases between. This chain's CDR3 is CAFSLGPALHPSTDTQYF. In DNA, the CDR3 is TGTGCCTTCAGTTTAGGTCCCGCGTTACACCCTAGCACAGATACGCAGTATTTT.

The chain is built from TRBV7-3 and TRBJ2-3, with 12 positions matching TRBD2. The CDR3 sequence is 16 residues long. J lost 1 base, V lost 5 bases, and 4 bases had no gene match. The germline CDR1 and CDR2 sequences are SGHTA and FQGTGA. The CDR3 protein is CASSPGLAGRTDTQYF. DNA of the CDR3: TGTGCCAGCAGCCCTGGACTAGCGGGGCGCACAGATACGCAGTATTTT.

This chain connects TRBV18 to TRBJ2-1; D remains unclear. V gave up 2 bases and J gave up 3 bases, with 5 bases separating them. Germline CDR1 and CDR2: KGHSH and LQKENI. CDR3 size: 13 residues. CDR3 in DNA: TGTGCCAGCTCACCAGAGATCTACAATGAGCAGTTCTTC. Translating gives CASSPEIYNEQFF.

This clonotype was seen more than once but under ten times. The CDR3, as DNA: TGCAGTGCTAGCTATCAAGAGACCCAGTACTTC. Protein product: CSASYQETQYF. The V and J genes are TRBV20-1 and TRBJ2-5; D not resolved. The CDR3 contains 11 residues. In germline, CDR1 is DFQATT, CDR2 SNEGSKA (reference sequence). Trimming removed 3 bases at V and 2 bases at J, with 4 bases between.

This clonotype was counted at least ten times. The V call is TRBV7-2, the J call TRBJ2-5; 8 bases are shared with TRBD1. Germline CDR1 and CDR2: SGHTA and FQGNSA. The CDR3 is 13 residues long. J gave up 7 bases and V 2 bases, and 3 bases lay outside the gene matches. The CDR3 bases are TGTGCCAGCAGCTTATGGCAGGGGGCGACCCAGTACTTC. Translated, it gives CASSLWQGATQYF.

This clonotype appeared a few times. The chain is built from TRBV29-1 and TRBJ1-1, with D possibly matching TRBD1 (6 bases). Germline CDR1 reads SQVTM; CDR2 reads ANQGSEA. The CDR3 loop spans 11 amino acids. The V end was cut by 7 bases, the J end by 1 base, with 7 bases between. CDR3 loop: CSGDTNTEAFF. CDR3 coding DNA: TGCAGCGGGGACACGAACACTGAAGCTTTCTTT.

The chain joins TRBV19 to TRBJ2-4; 9 bases agree with TRBD1. V shed 7 bases, J shed 8 bases, and the junction held 9 bases outside the gene matches. Germline V CDR1 and CDR2: LNHDA, SQIVND (reference sequence). The CDR3 has 14 residues. CDR3 sequence (DNA): TGTGCCAGTACCCGGCGGGACAGGGAGGACATTCAGTACTTC. Translation gives CASTRRDREDIQYF.

This clonotype has just a few counts. This chain connects TRBV7-2 to TRBJ1-1; no clear D gene. The germline V gene has CDR1 SGHTA and CDR2 FQGNSA. The CDR3 is 12 amino acids. V was clipped by 5 bases and J by 11 bases, with 15 bases between them. CDR3 sequence (DNA): TGTGCCAGCAGCCGCCCGGGAAAAGGGGCTTTCTTT. It yields the protein CASSRPGKGAFF.

This clonotype was seen more than once but under ten times. The chain links TRBV7-9 to TRBJ2-5; no clear D. V was pared by 5 bases and J by 2 bases, with 9 bases between. The CDR3 covers 13 residues. Germline loops: CDR1 SEHNR, CDR2 FQNEAQ (reference sequence). The CDR3 coding sequence is TGTGCCAGCAGCATCGGTGAGCAAGAGACCCAGTACTTC. Amino acids: CASSIGEQETQYF.

The chain links TRBV5-6 to TRBJ2-1; TRBD2 is a possible D gene (6 bases). Germline values: CDR1 SGHDT, CDR2 YYEEEE. CDR3 size: 17 residues. V lost 0 bases and J 7 bases, leaving 20 bases between the germline ends. The CDR3 sequence: CASSLGGLSGSLNEQFF. CDR3 coding DNA: TGTGCCAGCAGCTTGGGGGGACTGAGCGGGTCACTTAATGAGCAGTTCTTC.

The gene calls are TRBV7-3 and TRBJ1-5; possible D gene TRBD1, 5 bases. CDR3 length: 14 amino acids. Germline V CDR1 and CDR2: SGHTA, FQGTGA. V was cut by 10 bases and J by 2 bases, with 15 bases left in between. CDR3 amino acids: CANDRQKGNQPQHF. For the CDR3, the DNA is TGTGCCAACGACCGACAGAAGGGCAATCAGCCCCAGCATTTT.

This chain uses TRBV6-2 or TRBV6-3 with TRBJ2-3, with D possibly matching TRBD1 (6 bases). V gave up 3 bases and J gave up 2 bases, with 18 bases separating them. CDR1 and CDR2 from the germline V gene are MNHEY and SVGEGT. The CDR3 is made up of 17 amino acids. The CDR3 region has the DNA TGTGCCAGCAGTTATGATTCGGACAGCGATTTCACAGATACGCAGTATTTT. Translating it yields CASSYDSDSDFTDTQYF.

The genes are TRBV6-5 and TRBJ1-1; maybe TRBD1 (6 bases). From germline, CDR1 is MNHEY and CDR2 SVGAGI. The CDR3 covers 12 residues. Trimming shortened V by 4 bases and J by 9 bases, and 12 bases separated the two germline ends. Here the CDR3 reads CASSSPGQKAFF. CDR3 coding DNA: TGTGCCAGCAGTTCCCCCGGACAGAAAGCTTTCTTT.

In its sample, this clonotype was seen a few times. The chain is built from TRBV7-2 and TRBJ2-1; D gene ambiguous. The V gene's germline CDR1 is SGHTA and CDR2 FQGNSA. The CDR3 covers 14 residues. Trimming left V 5 bases short and J 8 bases short, with 16 bases between. CDR3 residues: CASSPSAGLDEQFF. The CDR3, as DNA: TGTGCCAGCAGCCCCTCGGCTGGTTTAGATGAGCAGTTCTTC.

V usage is TRBV6-9 and J usage is TRBJ2-7, with TRBD2 as a possible D gene (6 bases). The germline V and J ends were trimmed by 8 bases and 4 bases, with 15 bases remaining between them. The CDR3 runs 13 residues. Germline CDR1 MNHGY, CDR2 SVAAGI. The CDR3 DNA reads TGTGCCAGCCCCGTCCAGGGAGGATACGAGCAGTACTTC. Encoded protein: CASPVQGGYEQYF.

CDR3 sequence (DNA): TGCGCCAGCAGCCAAGATCAAGTCGCGGCCAAGGTCACTGAAGCTTTCTTT. Protein sequence: CASSQDQVAAKVTEAFF. The rearrangement joins TRBV4-3 to TRBJ1-1; D unclear. The length of the CDR3 is 17 residues. V gave up 0 bases and J gave up 4 bases, with 18 bases separating them. Germline loops: CDR1 LGHNA, CDR2 YSLEER.

The chain has TRBV5-1 and TRBJ2-6; D not certain. Germline CDR1 is SGHRS and CDR2 is YFSETQ. The V gene lost 2 bases and the J gene lost 0 bases, with 15 bases spanning the gap. The CDR3 length is 18 residues. The CDR3 loop is CASSLLKGLYSGANVLTF. CDR3 DNA: TGCGCCAGCAGCTTACTGAAAGGCCTTTACTCTGGGGCCAACGTCCTGACTTTC.

The genes are TRBV29-1 and TRBJ1-3; D unresolved. The length of the CDR3 is 13 residues. V lost 4 bases and J 0 bases, leaving 7 bases between the germline ends. CDR1 and CDR2 (germline): SQVTM, ANQGSEA. In nucleotides, the CDR3 is TGCAGCGTTGGACACGGCTCTGGAAACACCATATATTTT. Its protein product is CSVGHGSGNTIYF.